The entry below gives a single TCR beta chain sequence along with its context. Its cognate antigen is unknown. The sample is drawn from a study of cytomegalovirus exposure and HLA in healthy donors. V trimming: 3 bases; J trimming: 4 bases; junction bases outside the gene matches: 7. Germline CDR1 LNHDA, CDR2 SQIVND (reference sequence). CDR3 length: 16 amino acids. PCR primers comprised 60 Vbeta and 13 Jbeta primers. TCRdb's copy holds only in-frame clones and misses some; the assay was immunoSEQ multiplex PCR. The data contain under 150,000 clones, more than 80% of them seen just once; the ten biggest clones take up 3% to 4%. Study-level findings and limits: Listed as cytomegalovirus-associated were 164 TCR beta chains.

The receptor was isolated from a male donor in good health and CMV-seronegative. V gene TRBV19 combines with J gene TRBJ2-2; 8 bases line up with TRBD2. Sequencing used PBMCs. For the CDR3, the DNA is TGTGCCAGTAGTATTACGGGGGGGTTCGCCACCGGGGAGCTGTTTTTT. It translates to CASSITGGFATGELFF.